This T cell receptor beta chain was obtained from a study of T cells after yellow fever vaccination. General study findings and limits: From the bulk population, abundant clonotypes could contaminate and appear within FACS-sorted repertoires. Weaker in magnitude, the secondary response showed a faster peak on day 5 versus 15.

For TCR, cDNA came from 5'RACE template switching, which added a universal primer site and UMIs. In TCRdb, the 5' RACE reads were re-called with MiXCR into one record per CDR3 protein. The sample has 500,000 to 650,000 distinct CDR3 sequences; approximately 13% are singletons. Germline CDR1 reads LNHDA; CDR2 reads SQIVND (reference sequence). There are 11 residues in the CDR3. Trimming left V 7 bases short and J 9 bases short, with 12 bases between. This clonotype was observed a handful of times. Its target is not known. The chain is built from TRBV19 and TRBJ1-2; D not certain. The TCR comes from a man aged 30-40 years who received the YFV17D yellow fever vaccine. Specimen: PBMCs, collected on the day of the yellow fever booster vaccination. CDR3 sequence (DNA): TGTGCCAGTACTGACCGTACACGCTACACCTTC. It yields the protein CASTDRTRYTF.